A selection of T cell receptor beta chains follows, all from one sample in a study of shared clonotypes between healthy human individuals. Data came from immunoSEQ multiplex PCR; TCRdb stores just in-frame clones and leaves some out. The sample consists of fewer than 600,000 clones, 60% to 85% of them appearing once. Sequencing was performed on PBMCs. The source of these receptors is a middle-aged woman in good health. Some clones in this sample may be carry-over from other donors' samples. The CDR3 runs from the conserved cysteine through the conserved F or W. D genes are given only for firm matches. A clone size is listed for some rows: how often the clone was seen (once, few, many), or a class if it is expanded.

V gene	clone size	D gene	CDR3 length	J gene	CDR3 protein	CDR3 DNA
TRBV10-3	.	.	14	TRBJ2-3	CAISGQRSTDTQYF	TGTGCCATCAGTGGGCAACGTAGCACAGATACGCAGTATTTT
TRBV6-5	.	.	13	TRBJ2-1	CASSRDSENEQFF	TGTGCCAGCAGTAGGGACTCCGAGAATGAGCAGTTCTTC
TRBV4-3	.	.	15	TRBJ2-3	CASSQGARSTDTQYF	TGCGCCAGCAGCCAAGGGGCAAGAAGCACAGATACGCAGTATTTT
TRBV7-2	once	TRBD2	17	TRBJ2-3	CASSAQPGLADTDTQYF	TGTGCCAGCAGCGCACAGCCGGGACTAGCAGACACAGATACGCAGTATTTT
TRBV28	once	.	14	TRBJ2-7	CASSLPTHPYEQYF	TGTGCCAGCAGTTTGCCTACTCACCCCTACGAGCAGTACTTC
TRBV7-9	.	TRBD1	16	TRBJ1-2	CASSPSRGRDDYGYTF	TGTGCCAGCAGCCCAAGCAGGGGGCGGGATGACTATGGCTACACCTTC
TRBV7-2	.	.	14	TRBJ1-2	CASSTRGPTVGYTF	TGTGCCAGCAGCACCAGGGGTCCCACGGTAGGCTACACCTTC
TRBV5-1	.	TRBD1	14	TRBJ2-7	CASRPDRGLYEQYF	TGCGCCAGCAGACCGGACAGGGGCCTCTACGAGCAGTACTTC
TRBV9	.	.	12	TRBJ2-3	CASSALATTQYF	TGTGCCAGCAGCGCGCTAGCGACTACGCAGTATTTT
TRBV28	.	TRBD1	19	TRBJ1-2	CASSLLGQRRYIGIGGYTF	TGTGCCAGCAGTTTACTGGGACAGAGGCGGTATATTGGGATCGGTGGCTACACCTTC
TRBV6-1	.	.	14	TRBJ2-3	CASSVRSLGDTQYF	TGTGCCAGCAGTGTGCGGTCCCTCGGAGATACGCAGTATTTT
TRBV7-7	.	.	18	TRBJ2-6	CASSLLPGPSSGANVLTF	TGTGCTAGCAGCCTACTCCCCGGCCCGAGCTCTGGGGCCAACGTCCTGACTTTC
TRBV6-6	.	.	15	TRBJ1-1	CASRGNREANTEAFF	TGTGCTAGCAGGGGTAACAGGGAAGCGAACACTGAAGCTTTCTTT
TRBV9	.	TRBD1	15	TRBJ2-1	CASSVVAGGGDEQFF	TGTGCCAGCAGCGTAGTTGCAGGGGGCGGCGATGAGCAGTTCTTC
TRBV6-1	.	.	13	TRBJ2-7	CASSLPPPYEQYF	TGTGCCAGCAGTCTCCCGCCACCCTACGAGCAGTACTTC
TRBV28	few	.	15	TRBJ1-5	CASSLPGVGNQPQHF	TGTGCCAGCAGCCTACCCGGGGTAGGCAATCAGCCCCAGCATTTT
TRBV7-9	once	TRBD2	16	TRBJ2-5	CASSPLSGSPQETQYF	TGTGCCAGCAGCCCTCTCAGCGGGAGCCCCCAAGAGACCCAGTACTTC
TRBV5-6	.	TRBD1	16	TRBJ1-1	CASSYGTGGPNTEAFF	TGTGCCAGCAGCTACGGGACAGGGGGGCCGAACACTGAAGCTTTCTTT
TRBV5-6	.	.	12	TRBJ2-7	CASSFSVSEQYF	TGTGCCAGCAGCTTTTCCGTCAGCGAGCAGTACTTC
TRBV27	.	.	13	TRBJ2-7	CASSSRQRYEQYF	TGTGCCAGCAGTTCGAGACAGCGCTACGAGCAGTACTTC
TRBV11-2	.	.	15	TRBJ2-7	CASRARDSKTYEQYF	TGTGCCAGCAGGGCCCGGGACTCGAAAACCTACGAGCAGTACTTC
TRBV5-1	.	TRBD1	15	TRBJ1-1	CASSEGQADNTEAFF	TGCGCCAGCAGCGAGGGACAGGCCGATAACACTGAAGCTTTCTTT
TRBV27	.	TRBD1	13	TRBJ1-1	CASSLSRGNEAFF	TGTGCCAGCAGTTTAAGCAGGGGGAATGAAGCTTTCTTT
TRBV7-2	.	.	15	TRBJ1-3	CASSPTGGPGNTIYF	TGTGCCAGCAGCCCGACGGGGGGGCCAGGAAACACCATATATTTT
TRBV28	.	TRBD1	19	TRBJ2-3	CASSFRILLTGMGTDTQYF	TGTGCCAGCAGTTTCCGGATTCTCCTGACAGGGATGGGAACAGATACGCAGTATTTT
TRBV7-9	.	TRBD2	18	TRBJ2-1	CASSPGLAGVWGKNEQFF	TGTGCCAGCAGCCCGGGACTAGCGGGAGTCTGGGGGAAAAATGAGCAGTTCTTC
TRBV19	.	.	14	TRBJ2-7	CASSIPGLAYEQYF	TGTGCCAGTAGTATCCCCGGACTTGCCTACGAGCAGTACTTC
TRBV28	.	TRBD2	15	TRBJ2-1	CASSLGLAGGEEQFF	TGTGCCAGCAGTTTAGGACTAGCGGGAGGGGAGGAGCAGTTCTTC
TRBV13	.	TRBD2	17	TRBJ2-7	CASSLVRRLADSYEQYF	TGTGCCAGCAGCTTAGTAAGGAGACTAGCGGACTCCTACGAGCAGTACTTC
TRBV5-6	.	.	13	TRBJ1-2	CASSLVQGTGYTF	TGTGCCAGCAGCTTGGTTCAGGGAACTGGCTACACCTTC
TRBV19	.	TRBD2	17	TRBJ2-1	CASSIPVAGRDYNEQFF	TGTGCCAGTAGTATTCCCGTAGCGGGACGGGACTACAATGAGCAGTTCTTC
TRBV11-1	.	.	14	TRBJ2-7	CASSLAGVGYEQYF	TGTGCCAGCAGCTTAGCAGGGGTTGGCTACGAGCAGTACTTC
TRBV27	few	TRBD1	22	TRBJ1-2	CASSSATGGFSRTGRPPYGYTF	TGTGCCAGCAGTTCCGCGACAGGGGGGTTTAGTCGTACAGGTCGGCCGCCCTATGGCTACACCTTC
TRBV15	.	TRBD2	16	TRBJ2-1	CATSRDLLAGVNEQFF	TGTGCCACCAGCAGAGATCTTCTAGCGGGAGTGAATGAGCAGTTCTTC
TRBV6-4	.	.	15	TRBJ2-3	CASSSLSGSTDTQYF	TGTGCCAGCAGCTCACTCTCGGGGAGCACAGATACGCAGTATTTT
TRBV30	.	TRBD1	15	TRBJ1-6	CAWDDRGSYNSPLHF	TGTGCCTGGGACGACAGGGGCAGTTATAATTCACCCCTCCACTTT
TRBV27	.	.	14	TRBJ1-4	CASRGGATNEKLFF	TGTGCCAGCAGGGGGGGTGCGACTAATGAAAAACTGTTTTTT
TRBV18	.	TRBD1	13	TRBJ2-7	CASSRQGFYEQYF	TGTGCCAGCTCTCGACAGGGTTTCTACGAGCAGTACTTC
TRBV6-5	.	.	12	TRBJ1-2	CASRSAGNGYTF	TGTGCCAGCAGGTCCGCTGGGAATGGCTACACCTTC
TRBV7-9	.	.	14	TRBJ2-5	CASSLVGSRETQYF	TGTGCCAGCAGCTTAGTGGGTAGCCGGGAGACCCAGTACTTC
TRBV18	.	.	12	TRBJ2-5	CASSPGQETQYF	TGTGCCAGCTCCCCCGGCCAAGAGACCCAGTACTTC
TRBV7-3	.	TRBD2	15	TRBJ2-1	CASSDSTSGYNEQFF	TGTGCCAGCTCCGACTCGACTAGCGGATACAATGAGCAGTTCTTC
TRBV4-3	.	TRBD2	17	TRBJ2-2	CASSQVAGGLMSGELFF	TGCGCCAGCAGCCAAGTCGCGGGAGGGCTTATGTCCGGGGAGCTGTTTTTT
TRBV5-1	.	TRBD1	15	TRBJ1-2	CASSADRGRAVGYTF	TGCGCCAGCAGCGCGGACAGGGGGCGAGCGGTTGGCTACACCTTC
TRBV6-6	.	TRBD1	13	TRBJ1-2	CASTEDQGGGYTF	TGTGCCAGCACCGAAGACCAGGGGGGAGGCTACACCTTC
TRBV30	.	TRBD2	17	TRBJ2-1	CAWTRTSGRSSYNEQFF	TGTGCCTGGACCCGGACTAGCGGGAGGAGCTCCTACAATGAGCAGTTCTTC
TRBV6-6	.	.	13	TRBJ1-1	CASSYSTDTEAFF	TGTGCCAGCAGTTACTCAACGGACACTGAAGCTTTCTTT
TRBV28	.	.	15	TRBJ1-2	CASSLGTPSNYGYTF	TGTGCCAGCAGTTTGGGGACGCCATCTAACTATGGCTACACCTTC
TRBV30	many	.	14	TRBJ1-3	CAWSERGSGNTIYF	TGTGCCTGGAGTGAAAGGGGATCTGGAAACACCATATATTTT
TRBV2	.	.	13	TRBJ2-5	CASSGTRAETQYF	TGTGCCAGCAGTGGGACCAGGGCGGAGACCCAGTACTTC
TRBV9	.	TRBD2	15	TRBJ2-1	CASSVTSGPSDEQFF	TGTGCCAGCAGCGTAACTAGCGGTCCCTCGGATGAGCAGTTCTTC
TRBV4-1	few	.	15	TRBJ2-1	CASSQFRGSYNEQFF	TGCGCCAGCAGCCAATTCAGGGGCTCCTACAATGAGCAGTTCTTC
TRBV5-3	.	TRBD2	17	TRBJ2-7	CARSSPLGGRTPYEQYF	TGTGCCAGAAGCTCCCCCCTGGGCGGGAGGACCCCCTACGAGCAGTACTTC
TRBV18	few	.	14	TRBJ2-7	CASSPGGEAYEQYF	TGTGCCAGCTCACCAGGGGGCGAAGCCTACGAGCAGTACTTC
TRBV7-9	.	TRBD2	14	TRBJ2-7	CASRGPSGTYEQYF	TGTGCCAGCAGGGGGCCTAGCGGCACCTACGAGCAGTACTTC
TRBV11-2	.	.	14	TRBJ1-2	CASSPFSPGYGYTF	TGTGCCAGCAGCCCTTTCAGCCCAGGGTATGGCTACACCTTC
TRBV7-8	many	.	13	TRBJ2-7	CASSLGPVGEQYF	TGTGCCAGCAGCTTAGGACCGGTCGGGGAGCAGTACTTC
TRBV18	.	TRBD1	15	TRBJ1-4	CASSPDRAPNEKLFF	TGTGCCAGCTCACCGGACAGGGCCCCGAATGAAAAACTGTTTTTT
TRBV7-2	.	TRBD2	16	TRBJ2-3	CASSYRLAGGTDTQYF	TGTGCCAGCAGCTATCGACTAGCGGGAGGTACAGATACGCAGTATTTT
TRBV4-3	.	TRBD2	14	TRBJ2-7	CASSRGSGAYEQYF	TGCGCCAGCAGCCGAGGGAGCGGGGCCTACGAGCAGTACTTC